What follows are 29 T cell receptor beta chains derived from one specimen sequenced in a study of T cells in Graves' hyperthyroidism and ophthalmopathy. Amplification of TCR beta CDR3 regions was performed using RNA transcripts as template. During a first-round RT-PCR of the TCR CDR3, the HTBI primer set was used. Each CDR3 protein is one row after TCRdb ran MiXCR on the multiplex PCR reads. Among 600,000 or so distinct CDR3 sequences listed, about 14% were seen once. The sequencing input was blood. The receptors were sampled from a woman between 50 and 59 years old with Graves' ophthalmopathy.

The J gene is TRBJ2-3, the V gene TRBV19, with 7 bases fitting TRBD1. Looked up from germline, CDR1 is LNHDA and CDR2 is SQIVND (reference sequence). The junction had 3 bases not matched to a gene; V was cut back by 7 bases and J by 5 bases. The CDR3 covers 12 residues. The CDR3: CASKGAGDTQYF. The DNA of the CDR3 is TGTGCCAGTAAGGGGGCGGGAGATACGCAGTATTTT.

The chain couples TRBV6-6 to TRBJ2-3; D may be TRBD2 (5 bases). The CDR3 is 17 residues long. CDR1 and CDR2 (germline): MNHNY, SVGAGI (reference sequence). Deletions cut 1 base from V and 3 bases from J, with 17 bases between. This chain's CDR3 is CASSYFPLLGRTDTQYF. The CDR3 bases are TGTGCCAGCAGTTACTTTCCCCTACTAGGTCGGACAGATACGCAGTATTTT.

This clonotype has a count of ten or more. The V call is TRBV11-3, the J call TRBJ2-1; D possibly corresponds to TRBD2 (5 bases). V was trimmed by 1 base and J by 0 bases, leaving 13 bases between them. Per the germline V gene, CDR1 is SGHNT and CDR2 is YENEEA. This CDR3 spans 17 amino acids. The CDR3 is CASSLGGGPSSYNEQFF. The CDR3 coding sequence is TGTGCCAGCAGCTTAGGAGGAGGCCCGAGCTCCTACAATGAGCAGTTCTTC.

The CDR3 sequence is CASSPGLAGPSTDTQYF. The CDR3 DNA reads TGTGCCAGCAGCCCGGGACTAGCGGGCCCTAGCACAGATACGCAGTATTTT. This sequence joins TRBV7-3 and TRBJ2-3, with TRBD2 matching over 12 bases. The CDR3 contains 17 residues. CDR1 SGHTA and CDR2 FQGTGA come from the germline V gene. V shed 5 bases, J shed 0 bases, and the junction held 6 bases outside the gene matches.

This clonotype was counted ten times or more. V usage is TRBV28 and J usage is TRBJ2-1; 9 positions match TRBD2. There are 19 residues in the CDR3. Unmatched junction bases numbered 20, after V lost 8 bases and J lost 3 bases. Germline CDR1 and CDR2: MDHEN and SYDVKM. The CDR3 loop reads CASLTLGRVAGEGYNEQFF. The CDR3 bases are TGTGCCAGCCTAACATTGGGGAGGGTAGCGGGAGAAGGCTACAATGAGCAGTTCTTC.

This clonotype was recorded many times. The chain employs TRBV18 and TRBJ1-1; 8 bases fit TRBD1. The length of the CDR3 is 17 residues. The trim removed 1 base at V and 2 bases at J, leaving 9 bases unmatched. CDR1 and CDR2 from the germline V gene are KGHSH and LQKENI. The CDR3 reads CASSPLSGTGLNTEAFF. In nucleotides, the CDR3 is TGTGCCAGCTCACCACTGTCCGGGACAGGCCTCAACACTGAAGCTTTCTTT. Together with reference TRBV18 and TRBJ1-1, the CDR3 gives the full variable domain: NAGVMQNPRHLVRRRGQEARLRCSPMKGHSHVYWYRQLPEEGLKFMVYLQKENIIDESGMPKERFSAEFPKEGPSILRIQQVVRGDSAAYFCASSPLSGTGLNTEAFFGQGTRLTVV.

CDR3 DNA: TGTGCCAGCAGTGCCCGTAGAGGGCGTAGCTCCTACAATGAGCAGTTCTTC. Translating it yields CASSARRGRSSYNEQFF. This rearrangement joins TRBV2 to TRBJ2-1, with D tentatively TRBD2 (5 bases). The V gene's germline CDR1 is SNHLY and CDR2 FYNNEI. CDR3 size: 17 residues. V lost 4 bases and J 0 bases, leaving 16 bases between the germline ends.

The chain couples TRBV15 to TRBJ2-2; 10 positions agree with TRBD2. This CDR3 region has 17 residues. Trimming at V came to 3 bases and at J to 4 bases, leaving 8 bases not matched to a gene. CDR1 LNHNV and CDR2 YYDKDF come from the germline V gene (reference sequence). The CDR3 spells CATSRVSGRALTGELFF. The DNA of the CDR3 is TGTGCCACCAGCAGGGTCAGCGGGAGGGCCCTCACCGGGGAGCTGTTTTTT.

This clonotype was seen at least ten times. This rearrangement joins TRBV7-2 to TRBJ1-4; unclear D gene. CDR3 size: 15 residues. Trimming removed 5 bases at V and 5 bases at J, with 15 bases between. CDR1 is SGHTA, CDR2 FQGNSA, per germline. In DNA, the CDR3 is TGTGCCAGCAGCCTGTCGGGAGCCGAGAATGAAAAACTGTTTTTT. Protein: CASSLSGAENEKLFF.

The rearrangement joins TRBV27 to TRBJ2-1, with 13 bases identical to TRBD2. Trimming cost V 4 bases and J 4 bases; bases outside gene matches: 10. From germline, CDR1 is MNHEY and CDR2 SMNVEV (reference sequence). There are 18 residues in the CDR3. CDR3: CASSSQLAGGPEYNEQFF. In nucleotides, the CDR3 is TGTGCCAGCAGTTCCCAACTAGCGGGAGGGCCGGAGTACAATGAGCAGTTCTTC.

In this sample, this clonotype turned up many times. The chain carries TRBV7-9 and TRBJ2-1; TRBD2 agrees at 9 bases. V lost 5 bases and J lost 6; bases outside the gene matches: 11. Germline V gives CDR1 SEHNR, CDR2 FQNEAQ (reference sequence). The CDR3 sequence is 16 residues long. CDR3 in amino acids: CASSPQPGLAINEQFF. The CDR3 DNA reads as TGTGCCAGCAGCCCTCAGCCGGGACTAGCAATCAATGAGCAGTTCTTC.

The sample holds many counts of this clonotype. The chain joins TRBV28 to TRBJ2-7, with 7 positions matching TRBD1. This CDR3 comprises 16 residues. From germline, CDR1 is MDHEN and CDR2 SYDVKM. The ends lost 3 bases at V and 2 bases at J; junction bases unmatched: 10. The chain's CDR3 is CASSFRAGTDTYEQYF. CDR3 sequence (DNA): TGTGCCAGCAGTTTTCGCGCCGGGACAGACACCTACGAGCAGTACTTC.

This clonotype was observed at least ten times. V usage is TRBV20-1 and J usage is TRBJ2-2; 10 nucleotides line up with TRBD2. The CDR3 extends over 18 amino acids. V trimming: 1 base; J trimming: 0 bases; junction bases outside the gene matches: 8. Germline V gene sequence: CDR1 DFQATT, CDR2 SNEGSKA (reference sequence). The CDR3 nucleotides read TGCAGTGCTAGAGCGGGACTAGCGCCCAGAGCGAACACCGGGGAGCTGTTTTTT. Protein sequence: CSARAGLAPRANTGELFF.

This clonotype was counted ten times or more. The chain uses TRBV7-2 and TRBJ2-7, with 10 bases lining up with TRBD2. There are 15 residues in the CDR3. J gave up 2 bases and V 5 bases, and 6 bases lay outside the gene matches. CDR1 is SGHTA and CDR2 is FQGNSA in the germline V gene. As DNA, the CDR3 is TGTGCCAGCAGCCCCCTAGCGGGGGAAACCTACGAGCAGTACTTC. This encodes CASSPLAGETYEQYF.

This clonotype was seen ten or more times. The gene calls are TRBV28 and TRBJ2-1; D might be TRBD2 (5 bases). Germline V gene data show CDR1 as MDHEN and CDR2 as SYDVKM. The CDR3 extends over 17 amino acids. V was shortened by 7 bases and J by 4 bases, with 23 bases between the two germline ends. In DNA form, the CDR3 reads TGTGCCAGCACCAACCAGAGGGATAGTAGCGTTTACAATGAGCAGTTCTTC. Translated: CASTNQRDSSVYNEQFF.

This clonotype was counted many times. The rearrangement joins TRBV7-8 to TRBJ2-7; D perhaps matches TRBD1 (5 bases). V lost 5 bases, J lost 3 bases, and 23 bases lay in between. Germline CDR1 is SGHVS and CDR2 is FQNEAQ. CDR3 length: 17 amino acids. The CDR3 is CASSRTGGAGIHYEQYF. The CDR3 bases are TGTGCCAGCAGCAGAACCGGTGGGGCCGGCATCCACTACGAGCAGTACTTC.

This sequence joins TRBV24-1 and TRBJ2-1; the match to TRBD2 covers 13 bases. J was trimmed by 7 bases and V by 1 base; bases with no gene match: 6. Per germline, CDR1 KGHDR and CDR2 SFDVKD. The CDR3 spans 17 residues. CDR3 in amino acids: CATSDLPGTSGINEQFF. CDR3 DNA: TGTGCCACCAGTGATTTACCCGGGACTAGCGGGATTAATGAGCAGTTCTTC.

For this clonotype: Since a much larger clone is just one base distant, this may be a read error. This CDR3 is CAGSLASNVLLGSPLHF. CDR3 nucleotides: TGTGCCGGCAGCTTAGCGAGTAACGTCCTGTTAGGCTCACCCCTCCACTTT. J is TRBJ1-6 and V is TRBV7-8; D gene uncertain. The CDR3 spans 17 residues. Germline assignment: CDR1 SGHVS and CDR2 FQNEAQ.

This clonotype has a handful of counts. Just one base apart from a much larger clone, this may be a read error. In nucleotides, the CDR3 is TGCAGCGTCCGCATTGGGCTAAGCACAGATACGCAGTATTTT. Its protein is CSVRIGLSTDTQYF. This chain uses TRBV29-1 with TRBJ2-3; no clear D gene. Germline CDR1 reads SQVTM; CDR2 reads ANQGSEA. This CDR3 has 14 residues. V was clipped by 6 bases and J by 0 bases, with 13 bases between them.

In this sample, this clonotype turned up many times. The chain uses TRBV7-9 and TRBJ2-1; D is undetermined. Germline loops: CDR1 SEHNR, CDR2 FQNEAQ (reference sequence). V gave up 6 bases and J gave up 8 bases, with 23 bases separating them. The CDR3 is 16 amino acids. The CDR3 nucleotides are TGTGCCAGCAGTTTACGAGGCAGGAAAGACGAGGATGAGCAGTTCTTC. This translates into CASSLRGRKDEDEQFF.

As concerns this clonotype: The junction departs from germline at one end; a sequencing error may be responsible. The V call is TRBV13, the J call TRBJ1-3; no reliable D call. Germline V gene data show CDR1 as PRHDT and CDR2 as FYEKMQ (reference sequence). The CDR3 sequence is 13 residues long. In DNA form, the CDR3 reads TGTGCCAGCAGCTTAGGCCGGGGAAGCACCATATATTTT. Translation: CASSLGRGSTIYF.

CDR3 amino acids: CSVSMEETQYF. CDR3 coding DNA: TGCAGTGTTAGCATGGAGGAGACCCAGTACTTC. V is TRBV20-1 and J is TRBJ2-5, with D hard to call. Germline V gene lookup returns CDR1 DFQATT and CDR2 SNEGSKA (reference sequence). The V end was cut by 7 bases, the J end by 5 bases, with 11 bases between. The CDR3 has 11 amino acids.

There are a few counts of this clonotype. The chain uses TRBV10-3 and TRBJ2-2; D unclear. The V end was cut by 0 bases, the J end by 4 bases, with 6 bases between. CDR3 length: 14 amino acids. CDR1 is ENHRY and CDR2 is SYGVKD in the germline V gene. The CDR3 nucleotides are TGTGCCATCAGTGAGTCAAGAGGCACCGGGGAGCTGTTTTTT. Its translation is CAISESRGTGELFF.

With regard to this clonotype: Given a much more abundant clone one base away, this may be a read error. V is TRBV28 and J is TRBJ2-7; a weak D match, TRBD1 (8 bases). V lost 7 bases and J lost 2, with 33 bases in between. Germline-derived CDR1 and CDR2 are MDHEN and SYDVKM. This CDR3 is built from 20 residues. This CDR3 reads CASTSVGAGPGGQATYEQYF. CDR3 DNA sequence: TGTGCCAGCACCTCGGTGGGTGCTGGGCCGGGGGGACAGGCGACCTACGAGCAGTACTTC.

V and J are TRBV27 and TRBJ2-1; D is possibly TRBD1 or TRBD2 (5 bases each). Germline CDR1 is MNHEY and CDR2 is SMNVEV (reference sequence). This CDR3 is 12 amino acids long. V dropped 8 bases and J dropped 7 bases, with 12 bases sitting between them. CDR3 coding DNA: TGTGCCAGCGGACCCTGGGGGAATGAGCAGTTCTTC. This translates into CASGPWGNEQFF.

This clonotype was recorded many times. The chain carries TRBV11-2 and TRBJ2-1; tentatively, D is TRBD2 (5 bases). V gave up 6 bases and J gave up 0 bases, with 15 bases separating them. There are 16 residues in the CDR3. Germline loops: CDR1 SGHAT, CDR2 FQNNGV. CDR3: CASRSIASTSYNEQFF. The DNA for the CDR3 is TGTGCCAGCAGATCCATAGCGTCTACCTCCTACAATGAGCAGTTCTTC.

This clonotype appeared many times. This chain links TRBV12-3 or TRBV12-4 with TRBJ2-7; D is possibly TRBD2 (6 bases). V was cut by 5 bases and J by 4 bases, with 21 bases left in between. The CDR3 is made up of 16 amino acids. CDR3 region: CASSSRGTQGGYEQYF. The CDR3 coding sequence is TGTGCCAGCAGTAGCCGCGGGACGCAAGGCGGTTACGAGCAGTACTTC.

This clonotype was recorded many times. This chain links TRBV6-1 with TRBJ1-4; 10 nucleotides line up with TRBD1. Germline V gene sequence: CDR1 MNHNS, CDR2 SASEGT. The CDR3 covers 16 residues. V lost 6 bases and J lost 8; bases outside the gene matches: 12. The CDR3 bases are TGTGCCAGCAGCGAATCAAAGGACAGGGGGGTGGAAAAACTGTTTTTT. Its protein product is CASSESKDRGVEKLFF.

This clonotype was recorded at least ten times. The chain combines TRBV11-2 with TRBJ2-7; no clear D gene. The CDR3 contains 12 residues. V was clipped by 3 bases and J by 3 bases, with 6 bases between them. The germline V gene encodes CDR1 SGHAT and CDR2 FQNNGV. CDR3 amino acids: CASSFRGYEQYF. The CDR3 DNA follows: TGTGCCAGCAGCTTTCGCGGCTACGAGCAGTACTTC.